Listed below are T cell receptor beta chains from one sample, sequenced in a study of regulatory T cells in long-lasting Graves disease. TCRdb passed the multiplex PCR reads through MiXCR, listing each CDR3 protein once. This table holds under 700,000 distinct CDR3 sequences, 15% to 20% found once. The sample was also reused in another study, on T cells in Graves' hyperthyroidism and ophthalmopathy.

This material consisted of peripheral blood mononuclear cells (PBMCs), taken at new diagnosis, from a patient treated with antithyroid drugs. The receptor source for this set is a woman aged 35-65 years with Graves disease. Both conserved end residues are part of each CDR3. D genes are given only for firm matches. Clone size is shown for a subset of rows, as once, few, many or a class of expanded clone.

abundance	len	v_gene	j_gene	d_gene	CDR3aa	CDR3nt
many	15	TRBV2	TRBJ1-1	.	CASKRMISGNTEAFF	TGTGCCAGCAAGAGGATGATTAGTGGGAACACTGAAGCTTTCTTT
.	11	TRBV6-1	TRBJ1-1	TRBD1	CASSATGEAFF	TGTGCCAGCAGTGCCACAGGGGAGGCTTTCTTT
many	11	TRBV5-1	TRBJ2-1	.	CASSSDNEQFF	TGTGCCAGCAGCTCGGACAATGAGCAGTTCTTC
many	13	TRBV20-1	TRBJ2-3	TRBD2	CSALAGADITQYF	TGCAGTGCCCTAGCGGGGGCCGACATCACGCAGTATTTT
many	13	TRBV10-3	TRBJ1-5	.	CAISEGGHQPQHF	TGTGCCATCAGTGAAGGTGGTCATCAGCCCCAGCATTTT
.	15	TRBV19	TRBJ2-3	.	CASIRRPGARDTQYF	TGTGCCAGTATCCGGCGCCCGGGGGCGAGAGATACGCAGTATTTT
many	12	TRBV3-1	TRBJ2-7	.	CASGRGAYEQYF	TGTGCCAGCGGCCGGGGAGCCTACGAGCAGTACTTC
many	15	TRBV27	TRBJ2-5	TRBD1	CATHKAGGTRETQYF	TGTGCCACCCACAAGGCAGGGGGCACGAGGGAGACCCAGTACTTC
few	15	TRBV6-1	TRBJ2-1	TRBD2	CASSHLAGQYNEQFF	TGTGCCAGCAGCCACCTAGCGGGGCAGTACAATGAGCAGTTCTTC
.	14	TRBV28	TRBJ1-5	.	CASSLSGYNRPQHF	TGTGCCAGCAGTTTATCAGGGTACAATCGGCCCCAGCATTTT